This T cell receptor beta chain was found in a study of identifying expanded T cells in peripheral blood. This clone counts as medium-sized. Data came from immunoSEQ multiplex PCR; TCRdb stores just in-frame clones and leaves some out. The sample contains roughly 100,000 clones, about nine tenths of which appear only once. The TCR sequence derives from a person aged 18 to 70 in good health. Sequenced input: blood.

The CDR3 reads CASSEWGEHQPQHF. CDR3 bases: TGTGCCAGCAGTGAATGGGGGGAGCATCAGCCCCAGCATTTT. The chain combines TRBV6-1 with TRBJ1-5; tentatively, D is TRBD1 (5 bases). The length of the CDR3 is 14 residues. Germline V CDR1 and CDR2: MNHNS, SASEGT. The V end was cut by 2 bases, the J end by 5 bases, with 10 bases between.